This TCR beta chain was observed in a study of cytomegalovirus exposure and HLA in healthy donors. A multiplex PCR was run with 60 Vbeta primers and 13 Jbeta primers. Profiled with immunoSEQ multiplex PCR; TCRdb holds only in-frame clones, not every one. The profile covers 75,000 to 100,000 clones, with 76% appearing a single time and 15% to 20% taken by the ten largest. About this clone: The target antigen is unknown.

The study, taken as a whole, reports: Donor immune exposure was known only as CMV serostatus. A later analysis reported that several of the most significant clusters appeared to be linked to common viral pathogens, among them Epstein-Barr virus.

The V gene's germline CDR1 is ENHRY and CDR2 SYGVKD. The CDR3 runs to 17 residues. V was pared by 3 bases and J by 5 bases, with 12 bases of the junction left unmatched. The sample was PBMCs. The chain couples TRBV10-3 to TRBJ2-5, with 10 bases matching TRBD2. The sequence was collected from a woman aged 60-75 years in good health and CMV-seropositive. The CDR3 DNA sequence: TGTGCCATCAGTGAATGGACTAGCGGAGGGGGGGTGGAGACCCAGTACTTC. Amino acids: CAISEWTSGGGVETQYF.